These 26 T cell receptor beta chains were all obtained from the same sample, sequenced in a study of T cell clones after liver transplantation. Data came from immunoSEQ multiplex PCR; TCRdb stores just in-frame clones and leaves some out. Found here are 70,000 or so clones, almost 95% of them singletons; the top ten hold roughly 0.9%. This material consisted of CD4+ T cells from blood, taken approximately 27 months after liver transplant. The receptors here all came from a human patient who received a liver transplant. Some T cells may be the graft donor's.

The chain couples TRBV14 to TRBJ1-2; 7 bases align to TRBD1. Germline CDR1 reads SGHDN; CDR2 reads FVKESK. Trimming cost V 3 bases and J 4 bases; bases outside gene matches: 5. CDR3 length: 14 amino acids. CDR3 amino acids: CASSQGGTVYGYTF. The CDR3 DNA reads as TGTGCCAGCAGCCAGGGCGGGACAGTCTATGGCTACACCTTC.

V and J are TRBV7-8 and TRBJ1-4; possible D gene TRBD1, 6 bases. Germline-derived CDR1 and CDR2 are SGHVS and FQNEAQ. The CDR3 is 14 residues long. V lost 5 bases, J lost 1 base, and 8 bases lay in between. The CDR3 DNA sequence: TGTGCCAGCAGCGCCAGGGGAACTAATGAAAAACTGTTTTTT. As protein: CASSARGTNEKLFF.

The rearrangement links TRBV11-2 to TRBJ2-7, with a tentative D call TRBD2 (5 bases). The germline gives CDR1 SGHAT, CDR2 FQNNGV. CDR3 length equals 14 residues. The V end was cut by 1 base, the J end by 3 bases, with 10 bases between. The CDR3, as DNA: TGTGCCAGCAGCTTAGGCCTAGCCTACTACGAGCAGTACTTC. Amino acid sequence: CASSLGLAYYEQYF. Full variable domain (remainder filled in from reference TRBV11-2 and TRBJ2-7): EAGVAQSPRYKIIEKRQSVAFWCNPISGHATLYWYQQILGQGPKLLIQFQNNGVVDDSQLPKDRFSAERLKGVDSTLKIQPAKLEDSAVYLCASSLGLAYYEQYFGPGTRLTVT.

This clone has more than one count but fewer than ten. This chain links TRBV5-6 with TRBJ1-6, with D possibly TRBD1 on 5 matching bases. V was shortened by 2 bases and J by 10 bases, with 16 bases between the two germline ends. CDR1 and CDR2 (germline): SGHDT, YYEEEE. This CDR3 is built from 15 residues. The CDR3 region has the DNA TGTGCCAGCAGCTTTAGGGGCCGAGCAGTGTCACCCCTCCACTTT. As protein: CASSFRGRAVSPLHF.

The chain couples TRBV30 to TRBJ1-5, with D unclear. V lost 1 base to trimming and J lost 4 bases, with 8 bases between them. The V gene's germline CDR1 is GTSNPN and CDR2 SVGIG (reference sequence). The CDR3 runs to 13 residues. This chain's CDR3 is CAWSGTRNQPQHF. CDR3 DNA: TGTGCCTGGAGTGGGACCCGAAATCAGCCCCAGCATTTT. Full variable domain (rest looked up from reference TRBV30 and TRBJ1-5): SQTIHQWPATLVQPVGSPLSLECTVEGTSNPNLYWYRQAAGRGLQLLFYSVGIGQISSEVPQNLSASRPQDRQFILSSKKLLLSDSGFYLCAWSGTRNQPQHFGDGTRLSIL.

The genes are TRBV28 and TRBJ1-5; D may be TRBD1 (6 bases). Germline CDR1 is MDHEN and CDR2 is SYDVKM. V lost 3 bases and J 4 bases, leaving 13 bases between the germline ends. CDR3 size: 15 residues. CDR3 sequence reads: CASSFLQGGNQPQHF. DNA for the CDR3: TGTGCCAGCAGTTTCTTACAGGGAGGTAATCAGCCCCAGCATTTT.

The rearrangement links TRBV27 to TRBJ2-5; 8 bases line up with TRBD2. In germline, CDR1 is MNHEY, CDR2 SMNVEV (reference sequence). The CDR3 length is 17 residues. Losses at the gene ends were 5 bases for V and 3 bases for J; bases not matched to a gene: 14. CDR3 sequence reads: CASSPRGSGTIKETQYF. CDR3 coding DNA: TGTGCCAGCAGTCCCCGAGGTAGCGGGACCATAAAAGAGACCCAGTACTTC.

CDR3 sequence: CASSKGLAGERPYEQYF. Written as DNA, the CDR3 is TGTGCCAGTAGTAAGGGACTAGCGGGAGAGAGGCCCTACGAGCAGTACTTC. The rearrangement links TRBV19 to TRBJ2-7; 14 bases align to TRBD2. The V segment lost 4 bases and the J segment 2 bases; nucleotides outside the gene matches: 7. The CDR3 has 17 residues. Germline loops: CDR1 LNHDA, CDR2 SQIVND (reference sequence).

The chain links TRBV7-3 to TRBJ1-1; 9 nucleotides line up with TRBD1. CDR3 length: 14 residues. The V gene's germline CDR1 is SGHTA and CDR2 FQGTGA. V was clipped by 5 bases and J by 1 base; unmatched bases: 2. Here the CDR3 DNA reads TGTGCCAGCAGCCCGGGACAGGGGAACACTGAAGCTTTCTTT. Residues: CASSPGQGNTEAFF. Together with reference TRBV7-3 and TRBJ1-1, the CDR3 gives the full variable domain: GAGVSQTPSNKVTEKGKYVELRCDPISGHTALYWYRQSLGQGPEFLIYFQGTGAADDSGLPNDRFFAVRPEGSVSTLKIQRTERGDSAVYLCASSPGQGNTEAFFGQGTRLTVV.

The DNA for the CDR3 is TGTGCCAGTAGTACCCGACAGGGGGGAAGGTCCGATGGCTACACCTTC. Translated, it gives CASSTRQGGRSDGYTF. This chain uses TRBV19 with TRBJ1-2; 9 bases align to TRBD1. Germline V CDR1 and CDR2: LNHDA, SQIVND (reference sequence). The V and J ends lost 4 bases and 6 bases, in that order; junction bases with no gene match: 12. CDR3 size: 16 residues.

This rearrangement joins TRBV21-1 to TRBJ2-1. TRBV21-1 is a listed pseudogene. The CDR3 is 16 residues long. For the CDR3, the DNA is TGTGCCAGCAGCAAACACCGGGACCGAAGCTACAATGAGCAGTTCTTC. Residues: CASSKHRDRSYNEQFF.

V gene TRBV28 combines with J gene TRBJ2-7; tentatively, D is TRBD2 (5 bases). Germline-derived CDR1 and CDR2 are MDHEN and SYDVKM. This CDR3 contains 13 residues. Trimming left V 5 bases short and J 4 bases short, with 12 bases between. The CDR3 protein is CASSMGVRYEQYF. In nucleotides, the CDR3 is TGTGCCAGCAGTATGGGAGTCCGATACGAGCAGTACTTC.

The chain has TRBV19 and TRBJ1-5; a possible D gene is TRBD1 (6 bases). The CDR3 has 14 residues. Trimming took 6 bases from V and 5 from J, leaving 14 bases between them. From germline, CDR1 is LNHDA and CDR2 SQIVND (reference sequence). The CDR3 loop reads CASSPRGYDQPQHF. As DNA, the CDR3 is TGTGCCAGTAGCCCGAGGGGGTATGATCAGCCCCAGCATTTT.

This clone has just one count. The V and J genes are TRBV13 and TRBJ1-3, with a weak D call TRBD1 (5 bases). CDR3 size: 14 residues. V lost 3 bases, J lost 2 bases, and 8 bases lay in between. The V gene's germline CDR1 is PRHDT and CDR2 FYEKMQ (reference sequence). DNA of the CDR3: TGTGCCAGCAGCTTCACGGGGGCTGGAAACACCATATATTTT. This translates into CASSFTGAGNTIYF.

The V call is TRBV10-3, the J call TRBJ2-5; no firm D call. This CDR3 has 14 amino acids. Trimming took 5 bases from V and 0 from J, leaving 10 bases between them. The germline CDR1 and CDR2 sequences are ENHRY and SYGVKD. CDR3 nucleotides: TGTGCCATCAGTCCACCCGAGGACCAAGAGACCCAGTACTTC. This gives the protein CAISPPEDQETQYF.

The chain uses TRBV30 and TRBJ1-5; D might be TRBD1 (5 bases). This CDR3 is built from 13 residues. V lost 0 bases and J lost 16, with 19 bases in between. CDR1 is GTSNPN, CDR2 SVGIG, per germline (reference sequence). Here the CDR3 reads CAWSVRGGHLIHF. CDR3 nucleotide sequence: TGTGCCTGGAGTGTTAGGGGAGGACATTTAATTCATTTT.

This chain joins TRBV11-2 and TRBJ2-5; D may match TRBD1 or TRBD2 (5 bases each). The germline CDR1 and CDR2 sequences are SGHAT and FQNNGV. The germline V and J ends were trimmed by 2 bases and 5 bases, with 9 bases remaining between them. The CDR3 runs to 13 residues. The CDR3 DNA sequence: TGTGCCAGCAGCTTAAGGGGCGGGGAGACCCAGTACTTC. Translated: CASSLRGGETQYF.

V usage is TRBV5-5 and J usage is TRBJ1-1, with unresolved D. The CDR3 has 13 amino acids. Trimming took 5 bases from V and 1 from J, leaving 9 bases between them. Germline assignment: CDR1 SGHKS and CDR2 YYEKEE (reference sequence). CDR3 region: CASSYDTNTEAFF. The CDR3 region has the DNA TGTGCCAGCAGTTATGACACGAACACTGAAGCTTTCTTT.

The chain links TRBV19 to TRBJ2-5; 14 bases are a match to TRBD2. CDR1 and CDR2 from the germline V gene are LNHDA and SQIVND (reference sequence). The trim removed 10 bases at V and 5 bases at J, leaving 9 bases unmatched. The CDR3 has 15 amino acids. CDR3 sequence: CATRLAGGQMETQYF. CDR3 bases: TGTGCCACCCGACTAGCGGGAGGGCAGATGGAGACCCAGTACTTC.

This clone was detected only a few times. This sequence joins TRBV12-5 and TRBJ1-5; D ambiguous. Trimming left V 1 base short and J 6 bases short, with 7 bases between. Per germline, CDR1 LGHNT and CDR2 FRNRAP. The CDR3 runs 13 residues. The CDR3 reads CASGLEEGQPQHF. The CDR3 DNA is TGTGCTAGTGGTTTGGAGGAGGGTCAGCCCCAGCATTTT.

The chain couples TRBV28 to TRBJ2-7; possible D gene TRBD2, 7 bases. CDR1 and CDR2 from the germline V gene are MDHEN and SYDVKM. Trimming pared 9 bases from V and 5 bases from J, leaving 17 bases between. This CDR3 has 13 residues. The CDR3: CASTNGGGHEQYF. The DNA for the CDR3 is TGTGCCAGTACTAATGGGGGGGGCCACGAGCAGTACTTC.

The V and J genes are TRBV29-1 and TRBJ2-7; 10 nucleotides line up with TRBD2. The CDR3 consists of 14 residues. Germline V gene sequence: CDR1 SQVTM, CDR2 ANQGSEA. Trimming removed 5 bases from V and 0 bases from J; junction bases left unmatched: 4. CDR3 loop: CSVRLAGNSYEQYF. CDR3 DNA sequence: TGCAGCGTTCGACTAGCGGGCAACTCCTACGAGCAGTACTTC.

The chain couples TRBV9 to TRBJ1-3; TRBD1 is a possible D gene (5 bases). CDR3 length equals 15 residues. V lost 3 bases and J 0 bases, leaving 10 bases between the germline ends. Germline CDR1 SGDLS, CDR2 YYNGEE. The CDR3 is CASSGQLSSGNTIYF. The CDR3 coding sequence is TGTGCCAGCAGCGGACAGCTAAGCTCTGGAAACACCATATATTTT.

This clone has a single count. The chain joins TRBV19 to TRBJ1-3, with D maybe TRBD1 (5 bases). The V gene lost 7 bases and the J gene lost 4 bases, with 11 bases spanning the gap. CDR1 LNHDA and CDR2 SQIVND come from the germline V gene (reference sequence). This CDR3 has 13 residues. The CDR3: CASIRDPGNTIYF. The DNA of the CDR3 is TGTGCCAGTATTCGGGACCCGGGAAACACCATATATTTT.

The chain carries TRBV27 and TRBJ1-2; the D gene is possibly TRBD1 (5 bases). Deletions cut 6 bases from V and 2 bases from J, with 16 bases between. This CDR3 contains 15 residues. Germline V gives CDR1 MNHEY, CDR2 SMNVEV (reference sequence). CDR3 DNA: TGTGCCAGCAGCCGAAAAGCGGGGCAGAACTATGGCTACACCTTC. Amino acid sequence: CASSRKAGQNYGYTF.

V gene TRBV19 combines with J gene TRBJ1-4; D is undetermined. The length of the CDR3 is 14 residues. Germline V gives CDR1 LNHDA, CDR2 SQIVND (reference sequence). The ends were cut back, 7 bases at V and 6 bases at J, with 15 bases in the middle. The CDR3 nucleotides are TGTGCCAGTAAGCCGACCGATTTAGATGAAAAACTGTTTTTT. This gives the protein CASKPTDLDEKLFF.